This is a list of T cell receptor beta chains from one sample in a study of cytomegalovirus exposure and HLA in healthy donors. Here immunoSEQ multiplex PCR was the method, and the copy in TCRdb shows in-frame clones only, minus some. The data hold some 220,000 clones, with approximately 84% observed a single time. The sequencing sample was made of PBMCs. These receptors all come from a girl aged 2 to 10 in good health and CMV-seronegative. CDR3s include the opening cysteine and the closing phenylalanine or tryptophan. Each record gives: D gene, clone size, V gene, J gene, CDR3 protein, CDR3 DNA. A D gene is named only where the DNA matches it firmly. Where a row states a size, it is once, few, many or the class of an expanded clone; other rows omit it.

>TRBD1|.|TRBV19|TRBJ1-1
CASSDRGRVNTEAFF
TGTGCCAGTAGTGACAGGGGGCGGGTTAACACTGAAGCTTTCTTT
>TRBD2|once|TRBV15|TRBJ2-3
CATSRDALAGTTDTQYF
TGTGCCACCAGCAGAGATGCACTAGCGGGGACCACAGATACGCAGTATTTT
>.|.|TRBV7-9|TRBJ1-1
CASSSRWFTGGTEAFF
TGTGCCAGCAGCTCCCGATGGTTTACCGGGGGCACTGAAGCTTTCTTT
>TRBD2|.|TRBV5-4|TRBJ2-6
CASELAGANVLTF
TGTGCCAGCGAACTAGCGGGGGCCAACGTCCTGACTTTC
>TRBD2|.|TRBV5-1|TRBJ2-1
CASSPGLAGHEQFF
TGCGCCAGCAGCCCGGGACTAGCGGGCCATGAGCAGTTCTTC
>TRBD1|.|TRBV19|TRBJ1-1
CASSVTGEAFF
TGTGCCAGTAGTGTGACAGGGGAAGCTTTCTTT
>.|.|TRBV25-1|TRBJ1-4
CASSESFGVIDPEKLFF
TGTGCCAGCAGTGAATCTTTCGGGGTAATCGACCCTGAAAAACTGTTTTTT
>.|.|TRBV6-5|TRBJ2-5
CASKGYRETQYF
TGTGCCAGCAAGGGGTACAGGGAGACCCAGTACTTC
>TRBD2|.|TRBV10-3|TRBJ2-7
CAISEGASGSSYEQYF
TGTGCCATCAGTGAGGGGGCTAGCGGGAGCTCCTACGAGCAGTACTTC
>.|.|TRBV27|TRBJ1-5
CASSPVRSDNQPQHF
TGTGCCAGCAGTCCGGTACGGTCTGACAATCAGCCCCAGCATTTT
>.|few|TRBV2|TRBJ2-3
CAIKRVADTQYF
TGTGCCATAAAGCGGGTTGCAGATACGCAGTATTTT
>TRBD1|once|TRBV5-1|TRBJ1-4
CASSFGDRARTEKLFF
TGCGCCAGCAGCTTCGGGGACAGGGCACGAACTGAAAAACTGTTTTTT
>.|.|TRBV21-1|TRBJ1-5
CASSKGEGEDQPQHF
TGTGCCAGCAGCAAGGGGGAGGGGGAGGATCAGCCCCAGCATTTT
>.|.|TRBV7-8|TRBJ1-5
CASSFTAFSNQPQHF
TGTGCCAGCAGCTTTACTGCCTTTTCCAATCAGCCCCAGCATTTT
>TRBD1|.|TRBV30|TRBJ1-5
CAWSRDRGGNSNQPQHF
TGTGCCTGGAGCCGGGACAGGGGCGGGAATAGCAATCAGCCCCAGCATTTT
>TRBD2|.|TRBV7-9|TRBJ2-3
CASSLAVLAGRGTQYF
TGTGCCAGCAGCTTAGCCGTACTAGCGGGAAGAGGTACGCAGTATTTT
>TRBD2|.|TRBV5-5|TRBJ2-1
CASSLRLAGYNEQFF
TGTGCCAGCAGCTTGAGACTAGCGGGGTACAATGAGCAGTTCTTC
>.|.|TRBV9|TRBJ2-7
CASSDSDFSYEQYF
TGTGCCAGCAGCGACTCGGACTTCTCCTACGAGCAGTACTTC
>TRBD1|.|TRBV30|TRBJ1-4
CAWSVRGSTGSEKLFF
TGTGCCTGGAGTGTACGGGGGTCGACAGGGAGTGAAAAACTGTTTTTT